Listed here are 27 T cell receptor beta chains from one sample, sequenced in a study of blood T cell repertoires in COVID-19 (dated by TCRdb to the early 2020s). Libraries were constructed by the immunoSEQ multiplex PCR assay. What TCRdb holds here is the immuneACCESS table cut down to in-frame rearrangements. Part of the clones is not present; checked against another copy, under half of the missing clones reflect an unresolved V gene, and the others are unexplained. For this sample the table gives about 140,000 clones, of which approximately 85% were detected only once. The ten largest clones capture roughly 2.9% of the sample. The sequencing sample was made of peripheral blood. The receptor source for this set is a man between 45 and 60 years old with acute or convalescent COVID-19.

The rearrangement uses TRBV19 and TRBJ1-1, with D possibly TRBD1 on 5 matching bases. CDR1 and CDR2 from the germline V gene are LNHDA and SQIVND (reference sequence). V was cut by 5 bases and J by 6 bases, with 13 bases left in between. This CDR3 is built from 13 residues. The CDR3 spells CASSPTYRSEAFF. In DNA, the CDR3 is TGTGCCAGTAGTCCCACTTACAGGTCTGAAGCTTTCTTT.

V and J are TRBV11-3 and TRBJ2-7; TRBD1 is a possible D gene (5 bases). The length of the CDR3 is 13 residues. With 0 bases removed from V and 4 bases from J, the gap between germline ends came to 7 bases. CDR1 is SGHNT, CDR2 YENEEA, per germline. As DNA, the CDR3 is TGTGCCAGCAGCTTAGACAGGGTTTACGAGCAGTACTTC. It is translated as CASSLDRVYEQYF. The whole variable domain, remainder taken from reference TRBV11-3 and TRBJ2-7, is EAGVVQSPRYKIIEKKQPVAFWCNPISGHNTLYWYLQNLGQGPELLIRYENEEAVDDSQLPKDRFSAERLKGVDSTLKIQPAELGDSAVYLCASSLDRVYEQYFGPGTRLTVT.

This chain links TRBV9 with TRBJ2-3; possible D gene TRBD2, 5 bases. Germline V gene data show CDR1 as SGDLS and CDR2 as YYNGEE. The CDR3 sequence is 15 residues long. Trimming stripped 2 bases from V and 3 bases from J, with 13 bases between. This CDR3 is CASSVSPSGTDTQYF. In nucleotides, the CDR3 is TGTGCCAGCAGCGTGAGTCCTTCGGGGACAGATACGCAGTATTTT.

This clone was detected once. The chain recombines TRBV5-5 with TRBJ2-1; 8 bases fit TRBD1. V was clipped by 2 bases and J by 7 bases; unmatched bases: 5. The CDR3 runs to 14 residues. Germline CDR1 is SGHKS and CDR2 is YYEKEE (reference sequence). For the CDR3, the DNA is TGTGCCAGCAGCTTACAGGGGGTGGGAAATGAGCAGTTCTTC. It translates to CASSLQGVGNEQFF.

The chain recombines TRBV6-5 with TRBJ1-1, with 10 bases that match TRBD1. The germline V gene has CDR1 MNHEY and CDR2 SVGAGI. The CDR3 loop spans 14 amino acids. V shed 6 bases and J 4 bases; nucleotides not matched to a gene: 5. The CDR3 loop is CASRPGQGSTEAFF. In DNA form, the CDR3 reads TGTGCCAGCAGACCGGGACAGGGGAGCACTGAAGCTTTCTTT.

The V gene is TRBV19, the J gene TRBJ1-5; the D is unclear. The germline V and J ends were trimmed by 1 base and 7 bases, with 14 bases remaining between them. CDR1 and CDR2 (germline): LNHDA, SQIVND (reference sequence). The length of the CDR3 is 15 residues. CDR3 nucleotide sequence: TGTGCCAGTAGTATAGTTACTGCCCTAGTCCAGCCCCAGCATTTT. Translating gives CASSIVTALVQPQHF.

The chain carries TRBV28 and TRBJ1-5; 7 nucleotides agree with TRBD1. The CDR3 is 15 amino acids. V shed 3 bases and J 5 bases; nucleotides not matched to a gene: 7. CDR1 MDHEN and CDR2 SYDVKM come from the germline V gene. CDR3 nucleotides: TGTGCCAGCAGTTTCCCCTGGGACAGCTATCAGCCCCAGCATTTT. Protein: CASSFPWDSYQPQHF.

The chain carries TRBV10-3 and TRBJ2-2; 7 bases are a match to TRBD2. CDR1 and CDR2 (germline): ENHRY, SYGVKD. CDR3 size: 15 residues. Trimming cost V 8 bases and J 2 bases; bases outside gene matches: 8. CDR3: CAIRTLAANTGELFF. As DNA, the CDR3 is TGTGCCATCCGCACCCTAGCGGCAAACACCGGGGAGCTGTTTTTT.

This clone was recorded only once. The chain carries TRBV25-1 and TRBJ1-5; TRBD1 is a possible D gene (5 bases). CDR1 and CDR2 (germline): MGHDK, SYGVNS. CDR3 length equals 14 residues. The V gene lost 5 bases and the J gene lost 5 bases, with 13 bases spanning the gap. The chain's CDR3 is CASSSQGRDQPQHF. CDR3 coding DNA: TGTGCCAGCAGTTCCCAGGGCCGGGATCAGCCCCAGCATTTT.

The chain couples TRBV27 to TRBJ1-2; 9 positions agree with TRBD1. The ends lost 0 bases at V and 5 bases at J; junction bases unmatched: 7. Per germline, CDR1 MNHEY and CDR2 SMNVEV (reference sequence). This CDR3 comprises 16 residues. The CDR3 is CASSLSGQGGRYGYTF. In nucleotides, the CDR3 is TGTGCCAGCAGTTTATCGGGACAGGGCGGACGTTATGGCTACACCTTC.

The rearrangement links TRBV7-9 to TRBJ1-3; D is perhaps TRBD1 (5 bases). The V end lost 3 bases, the J end lost 1 base, and 7 bases lay between the germline ends. The CDR3 spans 14 residues. The germline V gene has CDR1 SEHNR and CDR2 FQNEAQ (reference sequence). The chain's CDR3 is CASSLTVSGNTIYF. The CDR3 bases are TGTGCCAGCAGCTTGACAGTTTCTGGAAACACCATATATTTT.

The J gene is TRBJ2-1, the V gene TRBV27; the match to TRBD2 covers 8 bases. Germline lookup yields CDR1 MNHEY and CDR2 SMNVEV (reference sequence). V dropped 5 bases and J dropped 9; count of bases not matched to a gene: 9. This CDR3 is 14 amino acids long. This chain's CDR3 is CASSPSGSPREQFF. The CDR3 coding sequence is TGTGCCAGCAGTCCCAGCGGGAGCCCCCGTGAGCAGTTCTTC.

As concerns this clone: This CDR3 is also generated by other DNA sequences in the sample. V usage is TRBV18 and J usage is TRBJ1-3; 9 nucleotides line up with TRBD1. The CDR3 runs 14 residues. The trim removed 0 bases at V and 7 bases at J, leaving 1 base unmatched. Germline CDR1 KGHSH, CDR2 LQKENI. The CDR3 sequence: CASSPPGQGNTIYF. The CDR3 DNA is TGTGCCAGCTCACCACCCGGACAGGGGAACACCATATATTTT.

This chain uses TRBV6-2 or TRBV6-3 with TRBJ1-5, with D possibly matching TRBD1 (5 bases). Trimming took off 5 bases at V and 5 bases at J, with 16 bases between the two ends. This CDR3 contains 15 residues. Germline-derived CDR1 and CDR2 are MNHEY and SVGEGT. The CDR3 spells CASSTAGPNHQPQHF. The DNA of the CDR3 is TGTGCCAGCAGTACGGCGGGACCTAATCATCAGCCCCAGCATTTT.

Comments on this clone: Relative to the germline gene, one junction end is altered; a read error may explain this. The J gene is TRBJ2-1, the V gene TRBV27; 10 bases are shared with TRBD2. The CDR3 runs to 15 residues. Germline CDR1 is MNHEY and CDR2 is SMNVEV (reference sequence). The CDR3 reads CASKPGLASSNEQFF. CDR3 in DNA: TGTGCCAGCAAACCGGGACTAGCGTCCTCCAATGAGCAGTTCTTC.

This chain links TRBV3-1 (or the pseudogene TRBV3-2) with TRBJ2-1; 7 nucleotides agree with TRBD2. CDR3 length: 17 residues. V lost 1 base to trimming and J lost 4 bases; unmatched junction nucleotides: 10. Germline V gene sequence: CDR1 LGHDT, CDR2 YNNKEL (reference sequence). CDR3 sequence reads: CASSQGLSSGEYNEQFF. The CDR3 nucleotides are TGTGCCAGCAGCCAAGGGCTATCTAGCGGAGAATACAATGAGCAGTTCTTC.

This clone was seen only a few times. The chain uses TRBV9 and TRBJ2-1; TRBD2 aligns across 10 bases. The CDR3 runs to 15 residues. Trimming cost V 1 base and J 6 bases; bases outside gene matches: 4. The germline CDR1 and CDR2 sequences are SGDLS and YYNGEE. CDR3 region: CASSVRLAGANEQFF. CDR3 nucleotides: TGTGCCAGCAGCGTACGGCTAGCGGGAGCCAATGAGCAGTTCTTC. Variable domain in full (rest from reference TRBV9 and TRBJ2-1): DSGVTQTPKHLITATGQRVTLRCSPRSGDLSVYWYQQSLDQGLQFLIQYYNGEERAKGNILERFSAQQFPDLHSELNLSSLELGDSALYFCASSVRLAGANEQFFGPGTRLTVL.

The V call is TRBV4-1, the J call TRBJ2-1; 12 bases are a match to TRBD2. This CDR3 has 16 residues. In germline, CDR1 is MGHRA, CDR2 YSYEKL. V lost 3 bases, J lost 7 bases, and 7 bases stayed unmatched. The CDR3 DNA reads as TGCGCCAGCAGCCACTTACTAGCGGGAGGCCGAAATGAGCAGTTCTTC. Translation gives CASSHLLAGGRNEQFF.

The chain combines TRBV28 with TRBJ1-6, with D possibly being TRBD1 (6 bases). V lost 5 bases, J lost 6 bases, and 17 bases lay in between. Looked up from germline, CDR1 is MDHEN and CDR2 is SYDVKM. The CDR3 is 16 residues long. The CDR3 sequence: CASSLQGYNSNSPLHF. DNA of the CDR3: TGTGCCAGCAGTCTACAGGGCTATAACTCTAATTCACCCCTCCACTTT.

This clone was detected only once. The chain employs TRBV6-5 and TRBJ2-3, with 8 nucleotides matching TRBD1. The CDR3 totals 15 residues. After removal of 5 bases from V and 5 bases from J, the junction contained 9 bases not matched to a gene. From germline, CDR1 is MNHEY and CDR2 SVGAGI. This CDR3 reads CASSPLTGALDTQYF. DNA for the CDR3: TGTGCCAGCAGTCCCTTGACAGGGGCTTTAGATACGCAGTATTTT.

V is TRBV10-3 and J is TRBJ2-1; D is uncertain. The V gene's germline CDR1 is ENHRY and CDR2 SYGVKD. V was clipped by 6 bases and J by 6 bases, with 6 bases between them. The CDR3 contains 11 residues. This CDR3 is CAISNSNEQFF. DNA for the CDR3: TGTGCCATCAGCAATAGCAATGAGCAGTTCTTC.

This chain connects TRBV11-2 to TRBJ2-7; D gene uncertain. This CDR3 has 12 amino acids. V gave up 0 bases and J gave up 3 bases, with 3 bases separating them. Germline assignment: CDR1 SGHAT and CDR2 FQNNGV. CDR3 sequence reads: CASSLDLYEQYF. DNA of the CDR3: TGTGCCAGCAGCTTAGACCTCTACGAGCAGTACTTC.

V usage is TRBV19 and J usage is TRBJ1-6; 9 bases are a match to TRBD1. The germline V gene has CDR1 LNHDA and CDR2 SQIVND (reference sequence). The CDR3 is 17 amino acids. The V segment lost 5 bases and the J segment 6 bases; nucleotides outside the gene matches: 11. The CDR3 region is CASSLIPGQGRNSPLHF. The CDR3 nucleotides are TGTGCCAGTAGTCTCATACCGGGACAGGGCCGTAATTCACCCCTCCACTTT.

The rearrangement joins TRBV4-2 to TRBJ1-2; TRBD1 matches at 8 bases. V lost 1 base and J lost 6; bases outside the gene matches: 10. This CDR3 spans 16 amino acids. CDR1 LGHNA and CDR2 YNFKEQ come from the germline V gene. The CDR3 protein is CASSQARGQGADGYTF. The CDR3 nucleotides are TGTGCCAGCAGCCAAGCCAGGGGCCAGGGGGCTGATGGCTACACCTTC.

The chain uses TRBV14 and TRBJ2-7; TRBD1 agrees at 8 bases. Germline V gives CDR1 SGHDN, CDR2 FVKESK. J gave up 7 bases and V 4 bases, and 9 bases lay outside the gene matches. The CDR3 has 14 amino acids. CDR3 region: CASSRWTGQREQYF. In DNA form, the CDR3 reads TGTGCCAGCAGCCGCTGGACAGGGCAAAGAGAGCAGTACTTC.

This clone was seen only once. The chain employs TRBV2 and TRBJ1-5; 7 bases are a match to TRBD1. J was trimmed by 10 bases and V by 7 bases; bases with no gene match: 19. The CDR3 consists of 16 residues. Germline assignment: CDR1 SNHLY and CDR2 FYNNEI. CDR3 nucleotides: TGTGCCAGCACGGGACAGTCCCCGGTCACGCGGGGTCCCCAGCATTTT. It translates to CASTGQSPVTRGPQHF.

This clone was found once. The chain has TRBV19 and TRBJ2-7; 13 nucleotides align to TRBD2. J was trimmed by 2 bases and V by 3 bases; bases with no gene match: 1. CDR3 length equals 15 residues. Germline CDR1 and CDR2: LNHDA and SQIVND (reference sequence). CDR3 DNA: TGTGCCAGTAGTATGGGACTAGCGGGAACCTACGAGCAGTACTTC. It codes for CASSMGLAGTYEQYF.